The clone carrying this T cell receptor (beta chain) was counted only a few times. The antigen remains unidentified. Carried by the TCR beta cDNA libraries were unique molecular identifiers. TCRdb analysed the PCR reads with MiXCR anew, one entry per CDR3 protein. The sample records approximately 350,000 distinct CDR3 sequences, roughly 36% being singletons. These data are taken from a study of post-analysis software for immune sequencing data. The CDR3 is 15 amino acids. Germline V CDR1 and CDR2: MNHNS, SASEGT. Deletions cut 2 bases from V and 2 bases from J, with 12 bases between. Regarding the study as a whole: Roughly five TRBV segments, including TRBV5-6, TRBV5-1 and TRBV20-1, were more frequent in patients than controls.

This receptor was identified in a girl aged 10-17 years with multiple sclerosis. V usage is TRBV6-1 and J usage is TRBJ1-2; D uncertain. Sequenced input: blood. The CDR3, as DNA: TGTGCCAGCAGTGAACCTTTTCTGCCCAACTATGGCTACACCTTC. It codes for CASSEPFLPNYGYTF.